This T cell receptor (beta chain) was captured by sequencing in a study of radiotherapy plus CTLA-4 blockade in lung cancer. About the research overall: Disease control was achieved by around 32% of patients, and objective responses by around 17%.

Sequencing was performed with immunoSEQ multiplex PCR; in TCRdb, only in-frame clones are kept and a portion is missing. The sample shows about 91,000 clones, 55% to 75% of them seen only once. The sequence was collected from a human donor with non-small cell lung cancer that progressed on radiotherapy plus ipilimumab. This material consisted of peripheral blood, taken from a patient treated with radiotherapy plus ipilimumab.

This chain's CDR3 is CASSTALCLWEPQHF. The CDR3 DNA reads as TGTGCCAGCAGCACCGCCCTGTGCCTCTGGGAGCCCCAGCATTTT. The chain links TRBV21-1 to TRBJ1-5. TRBV21-1 is a listed pseudogene. This CDR3 has 15 amino acids.